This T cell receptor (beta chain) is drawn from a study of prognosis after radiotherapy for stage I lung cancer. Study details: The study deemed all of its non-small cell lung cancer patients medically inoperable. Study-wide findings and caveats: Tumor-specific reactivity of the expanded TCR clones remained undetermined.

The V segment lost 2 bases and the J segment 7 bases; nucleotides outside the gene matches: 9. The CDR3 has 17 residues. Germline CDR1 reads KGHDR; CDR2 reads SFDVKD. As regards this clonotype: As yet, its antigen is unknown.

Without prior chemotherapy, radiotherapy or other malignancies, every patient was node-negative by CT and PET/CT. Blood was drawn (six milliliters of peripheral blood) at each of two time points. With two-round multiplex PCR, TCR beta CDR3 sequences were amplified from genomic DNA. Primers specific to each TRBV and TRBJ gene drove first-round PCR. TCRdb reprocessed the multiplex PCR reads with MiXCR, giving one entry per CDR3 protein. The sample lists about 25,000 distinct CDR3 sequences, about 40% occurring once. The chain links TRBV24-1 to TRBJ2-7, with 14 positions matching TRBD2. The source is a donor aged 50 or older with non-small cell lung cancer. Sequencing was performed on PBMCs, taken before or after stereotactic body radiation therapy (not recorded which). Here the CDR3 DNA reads TGTGCCACCAGTGATTCAGGCGGGACTAGCGGGAGTCTTGAGCAGTACTTC. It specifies CATSDSGGTSGSLEQYF.